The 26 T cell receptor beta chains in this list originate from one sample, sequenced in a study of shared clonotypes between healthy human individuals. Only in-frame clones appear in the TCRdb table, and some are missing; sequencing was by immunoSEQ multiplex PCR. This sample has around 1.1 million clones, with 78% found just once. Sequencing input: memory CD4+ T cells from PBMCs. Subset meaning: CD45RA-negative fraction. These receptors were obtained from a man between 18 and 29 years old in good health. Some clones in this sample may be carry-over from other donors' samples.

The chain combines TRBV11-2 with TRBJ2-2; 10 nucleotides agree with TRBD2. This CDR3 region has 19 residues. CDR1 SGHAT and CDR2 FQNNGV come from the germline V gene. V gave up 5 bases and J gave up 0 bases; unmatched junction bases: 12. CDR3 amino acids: CASSPTASGSDPNTGELFF. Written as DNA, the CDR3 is TGTGCCAGCAGCCCTACTGCTAGCGGGAGTGATCCGAACACCGGGGAGCTGTTTTTT.

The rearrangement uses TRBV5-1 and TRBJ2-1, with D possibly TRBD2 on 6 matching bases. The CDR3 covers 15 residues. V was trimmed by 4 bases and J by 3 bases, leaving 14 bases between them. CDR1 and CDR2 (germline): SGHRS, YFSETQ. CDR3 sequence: CASSPGVADYNEQFF. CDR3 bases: TGCGCCAGCAGCCCCGGGGTAGCGGACTACAATGAGCAGTTCTTC. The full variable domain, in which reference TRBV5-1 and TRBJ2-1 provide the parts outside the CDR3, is KAGVTQTPRYLIKTRGQQVTLSCSPISGHRSVSWYQQTPGQGLQFLFEYFSETQRNKGNFPGRFSGRQFSNSRSEMNVSTLELGDSALYLCASSPGVADYNEQFFGPGTRLTVL.

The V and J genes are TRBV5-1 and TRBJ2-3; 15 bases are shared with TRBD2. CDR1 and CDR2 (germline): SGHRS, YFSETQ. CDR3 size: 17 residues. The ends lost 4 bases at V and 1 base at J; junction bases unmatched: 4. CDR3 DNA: TGCGCCAGCAGCCCGGGACTAGCGGGAGGCCGCACAGATACGCAGTATTTT. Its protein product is CASSPGLAGGRTDTQYF. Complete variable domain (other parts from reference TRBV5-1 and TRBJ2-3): KAGVTQTPRYLIKTRGQQVTLSCSPISGHRSVSWYQQTPGQGLQFLFEYFSETQRNKGNFPGRFSGRQFSNSRSEMNVSTLELGDSALYLCASSPGLAGGRTDTQYFGPGTRLTVL.

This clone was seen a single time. Here the CDR3 reads CATSRVISNTGELFF. CDR3 sequence (DNA): TGTGCCACCAGCAGAGTGATCTCGAACACCGGGGAGCTGTTTTTT. The chain uses TRBV15 and TRBJ2-2, with D hard to call. V dropped 1 base and J dropped 0 bases, with 6 bases sitting between them. The CDR3 covers 15 residues. The germline gives CDR1 LNHNV, CDR2 YYDKDF (reference sequence).

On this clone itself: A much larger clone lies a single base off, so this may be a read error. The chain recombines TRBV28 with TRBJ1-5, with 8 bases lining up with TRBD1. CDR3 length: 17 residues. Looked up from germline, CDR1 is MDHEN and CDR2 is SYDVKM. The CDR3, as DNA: TGTGCCAGCAGTTTCTATCGGACAGGGCTGACGGATCAGCTCCAGCATTTT. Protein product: CASSFYRTGLTDQLQHF.

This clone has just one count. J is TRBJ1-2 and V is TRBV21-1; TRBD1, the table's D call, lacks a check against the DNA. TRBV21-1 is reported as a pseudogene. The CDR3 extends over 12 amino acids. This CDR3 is CASMRQEAGYTF. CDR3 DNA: TGTGCCAGCATGAGACAGGAGGCTGGCTACACCTTC.

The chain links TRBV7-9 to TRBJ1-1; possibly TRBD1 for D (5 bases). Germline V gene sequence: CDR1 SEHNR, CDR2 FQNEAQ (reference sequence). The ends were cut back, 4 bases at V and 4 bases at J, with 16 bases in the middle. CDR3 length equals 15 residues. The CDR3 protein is CASSSRQFGSTEAFF. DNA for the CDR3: TGTGCCAGCAGCTCGCGACAGTTCGGGAGCACTGAAGCTTTCTTT.

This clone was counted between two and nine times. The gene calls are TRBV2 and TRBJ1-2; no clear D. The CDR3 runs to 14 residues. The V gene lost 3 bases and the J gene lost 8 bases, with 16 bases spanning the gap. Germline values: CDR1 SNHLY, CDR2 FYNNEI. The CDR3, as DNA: TGTGCCAGCAGTGAGCAACGAGATCCCGGCGGCTACACCTTC. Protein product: CASSEQRDPGGYTF.

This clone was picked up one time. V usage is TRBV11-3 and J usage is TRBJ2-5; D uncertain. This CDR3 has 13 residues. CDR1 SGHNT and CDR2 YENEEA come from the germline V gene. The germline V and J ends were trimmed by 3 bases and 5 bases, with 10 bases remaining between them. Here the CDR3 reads CASSFSPSETQYF. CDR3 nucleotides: TGTGCCAGCAGCTTTAGTCCATCGGAGACCCAGTACTTC.

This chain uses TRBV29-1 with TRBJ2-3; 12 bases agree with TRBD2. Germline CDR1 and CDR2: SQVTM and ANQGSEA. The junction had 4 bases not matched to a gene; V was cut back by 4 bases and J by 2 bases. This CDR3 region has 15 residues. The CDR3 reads CSVVPSGRATDTQYF. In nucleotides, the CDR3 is TGCAGCGTTGTCCCTAGCGGGAGGGCCACAGATACGCAGTATTTT.

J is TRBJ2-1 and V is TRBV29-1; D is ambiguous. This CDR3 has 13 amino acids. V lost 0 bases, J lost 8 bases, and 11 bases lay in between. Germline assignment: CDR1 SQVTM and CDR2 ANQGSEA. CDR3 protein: CSVEDSIRDEQFF. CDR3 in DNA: TGCAGCGTTGAAGATTCCATCCGCGATGAGCAGTTCTTC.

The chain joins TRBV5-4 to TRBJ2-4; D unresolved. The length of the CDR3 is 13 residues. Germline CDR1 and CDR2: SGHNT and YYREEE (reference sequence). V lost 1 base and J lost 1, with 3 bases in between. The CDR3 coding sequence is TGTGCCAGCAGCTTGAGGGCCAAAAACATTCAGTACTTC. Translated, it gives CASSLRAKNIQYF.

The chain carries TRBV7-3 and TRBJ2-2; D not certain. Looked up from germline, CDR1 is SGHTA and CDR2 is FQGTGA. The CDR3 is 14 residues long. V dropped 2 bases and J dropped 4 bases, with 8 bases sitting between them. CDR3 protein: CASSLQQVTGELFF. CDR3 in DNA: TGTGCCAGCAGCTTACAGCAGGTCACCGGGGAGCTGTTTTTT.

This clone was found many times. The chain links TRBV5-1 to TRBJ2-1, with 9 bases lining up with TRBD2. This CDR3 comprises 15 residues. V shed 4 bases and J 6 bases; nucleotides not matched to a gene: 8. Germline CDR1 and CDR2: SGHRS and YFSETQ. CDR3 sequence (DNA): TGCGCCAGCAGCCCGGTAGCGGGAGCCCCCAATGAGCAGTTCTTC. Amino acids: CASSPVAGAPNEQFF.

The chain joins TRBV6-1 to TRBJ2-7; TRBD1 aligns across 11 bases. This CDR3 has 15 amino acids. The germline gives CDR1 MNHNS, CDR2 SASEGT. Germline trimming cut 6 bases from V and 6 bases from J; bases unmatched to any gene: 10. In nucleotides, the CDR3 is TGTGCCAGCAGGCAGGACAGGGGGCAATGGTCCGAGCAGTACTTC. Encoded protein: CASRQDRGQWSEQYF.

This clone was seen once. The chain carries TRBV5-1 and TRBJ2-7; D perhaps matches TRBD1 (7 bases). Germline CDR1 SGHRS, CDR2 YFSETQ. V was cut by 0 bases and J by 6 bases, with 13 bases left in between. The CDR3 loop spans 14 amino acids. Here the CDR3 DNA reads TGCGCCAGCAGCTTGGTGGAGGGGGCGACCGAGCAGTACTTC. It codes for CASSLVEGATEQYF.

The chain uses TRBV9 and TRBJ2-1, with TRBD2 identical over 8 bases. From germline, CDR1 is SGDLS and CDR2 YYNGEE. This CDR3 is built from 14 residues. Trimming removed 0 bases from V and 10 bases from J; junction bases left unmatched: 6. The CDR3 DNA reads TGTGCCAGCAGCGTAGCTTTGCGGGAGGCCGAGCAGTTCTTC. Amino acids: CASSVALREAEQFF.

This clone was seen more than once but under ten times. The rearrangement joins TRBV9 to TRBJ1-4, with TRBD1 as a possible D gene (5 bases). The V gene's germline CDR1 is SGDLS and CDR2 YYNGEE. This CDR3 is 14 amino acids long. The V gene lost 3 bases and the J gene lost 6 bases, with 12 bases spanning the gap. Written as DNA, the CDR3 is TGTGCCAGCAGCGCCGGGGCCGTATATGAAAAACTGTTTTTT. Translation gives CASSAGAVYEKLFF.

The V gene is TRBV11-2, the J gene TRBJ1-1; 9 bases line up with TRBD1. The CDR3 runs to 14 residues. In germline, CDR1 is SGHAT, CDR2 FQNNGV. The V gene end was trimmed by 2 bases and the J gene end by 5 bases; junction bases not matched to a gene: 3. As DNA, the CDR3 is TGTGCCAGCAGCTTAACAGGGGGCTGGACTGAAGCTTTCTTT. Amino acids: CASSLTGGWTEAFF.

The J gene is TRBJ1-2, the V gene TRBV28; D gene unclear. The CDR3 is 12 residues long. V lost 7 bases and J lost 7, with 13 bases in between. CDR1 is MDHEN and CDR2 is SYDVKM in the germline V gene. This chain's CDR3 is CASTSTSPGYTF. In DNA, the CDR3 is TGTGCCAGCACTAGTACCTCTCCTGGCTACACCTTC.

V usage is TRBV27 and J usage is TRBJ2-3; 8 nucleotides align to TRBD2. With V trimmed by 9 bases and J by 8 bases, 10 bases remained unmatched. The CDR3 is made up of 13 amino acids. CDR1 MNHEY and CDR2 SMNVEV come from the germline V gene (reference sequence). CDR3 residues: CASQTGGAGTQYF. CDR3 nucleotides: TGTGCCAGTCAGACCGGGGGGGCGGGTACGCAGTATTTT.

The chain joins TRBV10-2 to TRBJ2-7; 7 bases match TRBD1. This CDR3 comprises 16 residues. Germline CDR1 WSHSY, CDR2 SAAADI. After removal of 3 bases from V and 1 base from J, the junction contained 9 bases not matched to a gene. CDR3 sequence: CASSDPRQGVSYEQYF. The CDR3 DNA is TGCGCCAGCAGTGACCCGAGACAGGGAGTGTCCTACGAGCAGTACTTC.

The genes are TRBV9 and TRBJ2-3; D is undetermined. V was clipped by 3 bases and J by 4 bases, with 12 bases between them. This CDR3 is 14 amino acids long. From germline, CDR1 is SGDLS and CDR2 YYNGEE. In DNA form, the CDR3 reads TGTGCCAGCAGCGCCGGACGGGTGGCAGATACGCAGTATTTT. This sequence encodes CASSAGRVADTQYF.

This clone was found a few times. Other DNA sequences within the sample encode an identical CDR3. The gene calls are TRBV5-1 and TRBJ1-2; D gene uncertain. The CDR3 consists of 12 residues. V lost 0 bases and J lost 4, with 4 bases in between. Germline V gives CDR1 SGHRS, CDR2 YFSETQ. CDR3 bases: TGCGCCAGCAGCTTGGAAGGCTATGGCTACACCTTC. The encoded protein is CASSLEGYGYTF.

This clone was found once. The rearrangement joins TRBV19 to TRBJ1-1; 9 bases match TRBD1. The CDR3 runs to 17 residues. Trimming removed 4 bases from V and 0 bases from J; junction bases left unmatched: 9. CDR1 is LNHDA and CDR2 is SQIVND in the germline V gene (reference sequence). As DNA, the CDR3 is TGTGCCAGTAGTAGAAGTGGGACAGGGAGGATGAACACTGAAGCTTTCTTT. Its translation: CASSRSGTGRMNTEAFF.

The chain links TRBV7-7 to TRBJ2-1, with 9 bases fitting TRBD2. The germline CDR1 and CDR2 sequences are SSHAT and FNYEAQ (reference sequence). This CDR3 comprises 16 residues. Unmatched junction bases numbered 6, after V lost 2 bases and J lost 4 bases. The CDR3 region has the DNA TGTGCCAGCAGCTTATATTCTAGCGGGATGTACAATGAGCAGTTCTTC. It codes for CASSLYSSGMYNEQFF.